The next 5 T cell receptor beta chains were all read from a single sample in a study of patients with pleural tuberculosis. TCRdb called the reads again in MiXCR, with one record for every CDR3 protein. The sample yields tens of thousands of distinct CDR3 sequences, around 7% seen once. The receptors originated from a human donor with pleural tuberculosis.

This clonotype was picked up many times. The CDR3, as DNA: TGTGCCAGCAGGACAGGGCTGAGCTCCTACAATGAGCAGTTCTTC. Translated, it gives CASRTGLSSYNEQFF. The V gene is TRBV28, the J gene TRBJ2-1; 7 bases are a match to TRBD1. Trimming took 6 bases from V and 0 from J; bases not matched to a gene: 5. The CDR3 is 15 residues long. CDR1 MDHEN and CDR2 SYDVKM come from the germline V gene. Complete variable domain (other parts from reference TRBV28 and TRBJ2-1): DVKVTQSSRYLVKRTGEKVFLECVQDMDHENMFWYRQDPGLGLRLIYFSYDVKMKEKGDIPEGYSVSREKKERFSLILESASTNQTSMYLCASRTGLSSYNEQFFGPGTRLTVL.

This clonotype was seen many times. J is TRBJ2-2 and V is TRBV12-3 or TRBV12-4, with 9 bases lining up with TRBD2. J gave up 2 bases and V 6 bases, and 7 bases lay outside the gene matches. This CDR3 is built from 16 residues. The CDR3: CASRVRLAANTGELFF. CDR3 DNA: TGTGCCAGCAGGGTAAGACTAGCGGCCAACACCGGGGAGCTGTTTTTT.

For this clonotype: The junction does not match germline at one end; this may be a read error. The chain is built from TRBV7-1 and TRBJ2-3, with D possibly being TRBD2 (7 bases). TRBV7-1 is marked as an open reading frame, function uncertain. The CDR3 has 16 residues. DNA of the CDR3: TGTGCCGGCAGCTCACGCCGGGGGGCGATCACAGATACGCAGTATTTT. This translates into CAGSSRRGAITDTQYF.

This clonotype was picked up many times. V usage is TRBV20-1 and J usage is TRBJ2-7; 8 positions agree with TRBD2. Trimming cost V 6 bases and J 2 bases; bases outside gene matches: 9. Germline loops: CDR1 DFQATT, CDR2 SNEGSKA (reference sequence). The CDR3 contains 14 residues. The CDR3 coding sequence is TGCAGTGCCCGACTGCGGGAGGCGACCTACGAGCAGTACTTC. This encodes CSARLREATYEQYF.

As for this clonotype: A much larger clone lies one base from this, so it may be a read error. Here the CDR3 omits its conserved ending phenylalanine or tryptophan, so a read error is the likely source. The chain is built from TRBV5-4 and TRBJ1-1; maybe TRBD1 (6 bases). The CDR3 is 17 residues long. CDR1 is SGHNT and CDR2 is YYREEE in the germline V gene (reference sequence). Trimming pared 0 bases from V and 2 bases from J, leaving 17 bases between. CDR3 residues: CASSLAKQGKGNTEAFL. The CDR3, as DNA: TGTGCCAGCAGCTTGGCCAAACAGGGAAAAGGAAACACTGAAGCTTTCCTT.